These T cell receptor beta chains were read from a single sample in a study of blood T cell repertoires in COVID-19. Generated by immunoSEQ multiplex PCR, the TCRdb table keeps only in-frame clones and is missing some. Of a few hundred thousand clones in the sample, around nine tenths were seen once. Sequencing was carried out using peripheral blood. The receptors were sampled from a woman aged 45-59 years with active or convalescent COVID-19. Both conserved end residues are trimmed from each CDR3. Each record gives: CDR3 length, J gene, V gene, CDR3 protein.

13 | TRBJ2-1 | TRBV10-3 | AISEDRDYYNEQF
11 | TRBJ1-2 | TRBV6-5 | ATHGGSARGYT
11 | TRBJ2-1 | TRBV3-1/TRBV3-2 | ASSSTANNEQF
11 | TRBJ1-2 | TRBV12-3/TRBV12-4 | ASSPGQGGGYT
16 | TRBJ2-3 | TRBV2 | ASSPGLAGGYSTDTQY
13 | TRBJ1-2 | TRBV5-1 | ASSLSLQANYGYT
16 | TRBJ2-1 | TRBV27 | ASSLLFSGGLTYNEQF
13 | TRBJ1-1 | TRBV5-6 | ASSWRDSINTEAF
12 | TRBJ2-2 | TRBV24-1 | ATSGDRGRGELF
13 | TRBJ1-5 | TRBV6-2/TRBV6-3 | ASSSGTIGNQPQH
16 | TRBJ2-5 | TRBV24-1 | ATSDTPRTSGSRETQY
11 | TRBJ2-1 | TRBV11-3 | ASSTTGSNEQF
15 | TRBJ2-1 | TRBV13 | ASRMGPATKGGGEQF
13 | TRBJ2-6 | TRBV10-1 | ARVYRGAGANVLT
14 | TRBJ2-1 | TRBV5-1 | ASSPRASGASNEQF
13 | TRBJ2-3 | TRBV9 | ASSVAPSPTDTQY
15 | TRBJ1-1 | TRBV18 | ASSPPPGQGADTEAF
12 | TRBJ2-3 | TRBV7-2 | ASTSWTRPDTQY
13 | TRBJ2-7 | TRBV5-4 | ASSSRTGVSYEQY
12 | TRBJ2-1 | TRBV9 | ASSATQGYNEQF
13 | TRBJ2-1 | TRBV18 | ASSPMQGPYNEQF
13 | TRBJ1-3 | TRBV11-2 | ASSLGTVFANTIY
14 | TRBJ2-2 | TRBV11-3 | ASSLASGTSTGELF
12 | TRBJ2-2 | TRBV24-1 | ATTEAGSTGELF
13 | TRBJ2-7 | TRBV9 | ASSATSGPFDEQY
15 | TRBJ2-1 | TRBV7-9 | ASSSNPGQGRYNEQF
10 | TRBJ2-7 | TRBV18 | ASSQQTHEQY
16 | TRBJ2-3 | TRBV3-1/TRBV3-2 | ASSQEFGETSSTDTQY
12 | TRBJ1-6 | TRBV10-3 | ASGRRAQDSPLH
12 | TRBJ2-7 | TRBV4-3 | ASSPSGSSYEQY
14 | TRBJ2-1 | TRBV29-1 | SVVWTTGPGYNEQF
10 | TRBJ1-1 | TRBV10-3 | ASPLKSTEAF
14 | TRBJ1-1 | TRBV4-2 | ASSQVGRAEHTEAF
12 | TRBJ1-2 | TRBV10-3 | AISETQGTYGYT
14 | TRBJ2-4 | TRBV2 | ASSEALTGAANIQY
12 | TRBJ2-7 | TRBV5-5 | ASSLGQGLYEQY
15 | TRBJ2-1 | TRBV4-2 | ASSQDLPSGGYNEQF
13 | TRBJ2-3 | TRBV11-2 | ASSSPLAGTDTQY
12 | TRBJ1-1 | TRBV29-1 | SVSRKTVNTEAF
9 | TRBJ2-7 | TRBV12-3/TRBV12-4 | ASSFGVEQY
13 | TRBJ2-3 | TRBV7-3 | ASSFGDRGQDTQY
12 | TRBJ1-2 | TRBV7-2 | ASSSTGGAYGYT
11 | TRBJ1-1 | TRBV7-2 | ASSFWRDTEAF
13 | TRBJ2-7 | TRBV5-5 | ASSLGSGGPFEQY
13 | TRBJ2-7 | TRBV4-2 | ASSPGTLSSYEQY
12 | TRBJ1-4 | TRBV15 | ATSRGSGDEKLF
12 | TRBJ2-5 | TRBV18 | ASSPLDRGETQY
14 | TRBJ2-1 | TRBV7-3 | ASSRALAGAGNEQF
11 | TRBJ2-7 | TRBV27 | ASSPTTAYEQY
14 | TRBJ2-3 | TRBV7-3 | ASSLGLAGRTDTQY
13 | TRBJ1-2 | TRBV2 | ASTRTASSNYGYT
13 | TRBJ2-7 | TRBV19 | ATIDTFSVSYEQY
16 | TRBJ2-5 | TRBV7-7 | ASSLRLAGVSSQETQY